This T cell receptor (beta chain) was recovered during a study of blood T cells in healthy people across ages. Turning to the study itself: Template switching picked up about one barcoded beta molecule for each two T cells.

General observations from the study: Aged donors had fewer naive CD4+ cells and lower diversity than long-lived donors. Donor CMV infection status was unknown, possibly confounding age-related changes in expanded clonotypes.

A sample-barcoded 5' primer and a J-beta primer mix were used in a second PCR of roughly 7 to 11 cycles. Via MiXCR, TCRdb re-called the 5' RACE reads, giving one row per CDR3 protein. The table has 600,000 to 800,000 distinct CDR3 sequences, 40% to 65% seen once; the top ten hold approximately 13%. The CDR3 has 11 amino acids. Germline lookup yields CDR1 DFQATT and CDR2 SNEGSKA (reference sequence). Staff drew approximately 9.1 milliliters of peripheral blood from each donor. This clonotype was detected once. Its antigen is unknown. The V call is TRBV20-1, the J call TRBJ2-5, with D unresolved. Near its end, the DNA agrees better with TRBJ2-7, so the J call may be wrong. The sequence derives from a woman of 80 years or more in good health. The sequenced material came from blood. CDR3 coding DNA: TGCAGTGGACAAGAACACTACGAGCAGTACTTC. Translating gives CSGQEHYEQYF.